Following are 12 T cell receptor beta chains from one sample sequenced in a study of T-cell memory formation after mild COVID-19. Using its own MiXCR run on the 5' RACE reads, TCRdb lists one record per CDR3 protein. The sample lists roughly 47,000 distinct CDR3 sequences, approximately 7% occurring once. Sequencing was carried out using PBMCs or a T cell subset sorted from them (not recorded which). The receptors stem from a young man who had mild COVID-19 (a few samples of this study predate the infection). Cell type and time point are not known.

The gene calls are TRBV6-2 or TRBV6-3 and TRBJ2-3; 8 bases align to TRBD1. With V trimmed by 2 bases and J by 0 bases, 10 bases remained unmatched. CDR1 and CDR2 from the germline V gene are MNHEY and SVGEGT. The CDR3 is 18 residues long. DNA for the CDR3: TGTGCCAGCAGTTACACCGACAGGGGCCATCCTAGCACAGATACGCAGTATTTT. It encodes CASSYTDRGHPSTDTQYF.

The CDR3, as DNA: TGTGCCAGCAGTTTAGGCCGCCTGGGCTATGGCTACACCTTC. Encoded protein: CASSLGRLGYGYTF. The chain recombines TRBV12-3 or TRBV12-4 with TRBJ1-2; unclear D gene. The CDR3 consists of 14 residues. V lost 1 base and J 4 bases, leaving 10 bases between the germline ends.

This chain joins TRBV7-9 and TRBJ2-1; maybe TRBD1 (6 bases). This CDR3 has 15 residues. V was clipped by 3 bases and J by 9 bases, with 18 bases between them. Germline CDR1 is SEHNR and CDR2 is FQNEAQ (reference sequence). This CDR3 is CASSFDRRSLGEQFF. The DNA of the CDR3 is TGTGCCAGCAGCTTTGACAGGCGAAGTTTGGGTGAGCAGTTCTTC.

This clonotype was detected only a few times. Written as DNA, the CDR3 is TGTGCCAGCGGGCGGTTGGGGGCTTTCTTT. It yields the protein CASGRLGAFF. The chain is built from TRBV7-2 and TRBJ1-1; D not certain. The V end was cut by 8 bases, the J end by 11 bases, with 12 bases between. Germline-derived CDR1 and CDR2 are SGHTA and FQGNSA. The CDR3 consists of 10 residues. Variable domain in full (rest from reference TRBV7-2 and TRBJ1-1): GAGVSQSPSNKVTEKGKDVELRCDPISGHTALYWYRQSLGQGLEFLIYFQGNSAPDKSGLPSDRFSAERTGGSVSTLTIQRTQQEDSAVYLCASGRLGAFFGQGTRLTVV.

This rearrangement joins TRBV7-6 to TRBJ1-1, with TRBD1 matching 8 bases. Germline V gene data show CDR1 as SGHVS and CDR2 as FNYEAQ. The CDR3 loop spans 17 amino acids. Germline trimming cut 3 bases from V and 5 bases from J; bases unmatched to any gene: 14. The CDR3 region has the DNA TGTGCCAGCAGCTTGCCCGGCCAGTCAGGGGGCCATACTGAAGCTTTCTTT. Its translation is CASSLPGQSGGHTEAFF.

This clonotype was counted many times. V is TRBV7-2 and J is TRBJ2-7; TRBD1 is a possible D gene (5 bases). Per the germline V gene, CDR1 is SGHTA and CDR2 is FQGNSA. Trimming removed 6 bases at V and 3 bases at J, with 21 bases between. There are 16 residues in the CDR3. The CDR3 bases are TGTGCCAGCAGTCGCCAGGGTTCAGGTGGTCGCTACGAGCAGTACTTC. This translates into CASSRQGSGGRYEQYF. The full variable domain, its missing parts supplied by reference TRBV7-2 and TRBJ2-7, is GAGVSQSPSNKVTEKGKDVELRCDPISGHTALYWYRQSLGQGLEFLIYFQGNSAPDKSGLPSDRFSAERTGGSVSTLTIQRTQQEDSAVYLCASSRQGSGGRYEQYFGPGTRLTVT.

This clonotype was recorded many times. J is TRBJ2-7 and V is TRBV21-1. TRBV21-1 constitutes a pseudogene. The CDR3 sequence is 14 residues long. The CDR3 protein is CASSNEPGSYEQYV. As DNA, the CDR3 is TGTGCCAGCAGCAACGAGCCGGGCTCCTACGAGCAGTACGTC.

This clonotype was observed a handful of times. The CDR3 spells CASSPPRSGYTF. CDR3 sequence (DNA): TGTGCCAGCAGCCCACCCAGATCCGGCTACACCTTC. The chain couples TRBV7-9 to TRBJ1-2; unclear D gene. Trimming left V 5 bases short and J 8 bases short, with 12 bases between. Germline CDR1 is SEHNR and CDR2 is FQNEAQ (reference sequence). The CDR3 spans 12 residues. Variable domain in full (rest from reference TRBV7-9 and TRBJ1-2): DTGVSQNPRHKITKRGQNVTFRCDPISEHNRLYWYRQTLGQGPEFLTYFQNEAQLEKSRLLSDRFSAERPKGSFSTLEIQRTEQGDSAMYLCASSPPRSGYTFGSGTRLTVV.

The V gene is TRBV6-6, the J gene TRBJ2-3; D remains ambiguous. V was clipped by 2 bases and J by 9 bases, with 9 bases between them. Germline CDR1 and CDR2: MNHNY and SVGAGI (reference sequence). This CDR3 is 12 amino acids long. Here the CDR3 DNA reads TGTGCCAGCAGTTACGGTGCAGGAACGCAGTATTTT. Residues: CASSYGAGTQYF.

With regard to this clonotype: A junction end diverges from the germline sequence, so it may reflect a read error. V is TRBV7-2 and J is TRBJ2-5, with TRBD2 identical over 7 bases. The CDR3 length is 13 residues. Germline V gene data show CDR1 as SGHTA and CDR2 as FQGNSA. Written as DNA, the CDR3 is TGTGCCAGCAGCTACCCCGGGCAGGCTGGGGGGGACTTC. This gives the protein CASSYPGQAGGDF.

This clonotype was recorded a few times. The chain joins TRBV7-2 to TRBJ1-3; no clear D. The CDR3 spans 15 residues. V dropped 1 base and J dropped 2 bases, with 9 bases sitting between them. CDR1 is SGHTA, CDR2 FQGNSA, per germline. DNA of the CDR3: TGTGCCAGCAGCTTAGGGTCAGTAGCTGGAAACACCATATATTTT. Translated: CASSLGSVAGNTIYF.

This clonotype turned up a few times. The V call is TRBV6-6, the J call TRBJ2-3; tentatively, D is TRBD1 or TRBD2 (5 bases each). Germline-derived CDR1 and CDR2 are MNHNY and SVGAGI (reference sequence). This CDR3 comprises 17 residues. V was pared by 1 base and J by 2 bases, with 16 bases between. DNA of the CDR3: TGTGCCAGCAGTTACTGGAAAGGGGTTAGCGTCACAGATACGCAGTATTTT. Its protein product is CASSYWKGVSVTDTQYF.